The 30 T cell receptor beta chains below come from one sample, sequenced in a study of T cells in Graves' hyperthyroidism and ophthalmopathy. RNA transcripts served as the template for amplifying TCR beta CDR3 regions. In the first-round RT-PCR of the TCR CDR3, the HTBI primer set was used. TCRdb redid the calling of the multiplex PCR reads with MiXCR, one entry per CDR3 protein. The sample includes hundreds of thousands of distinct CDR3 sequences, approximately 44% of them seen just once. Sequenced material: peripheral blood or thyroid tissue (not recorded which). Receptor source: a woman under 30 with Graves' hyperthyroidism.

This clonotype was seen ten or more times. The chain recombines TRBV7-6 with TRBJ1-1; the D is unclear. This CDR3 is 13 amino acids long. V shed 2 bases and J shed 2 bases, with 6 bases lying between them. Germline values: CDR1 SGHVS, CDR2 FNYEAQ. CDR3: CASSLSSNTEAFF. CDR3 coding DNA: TGTGCCAGCAGCTTATCGTCAAACACTGAAGCTTTCTTT.

This clonotype was recorded once. As DNA, the CDR3 is TGTGCCAGCAGCTTAGCAGCCGGGGGTTACACTGAAGCTTTCTTT. As protein: CASSLAAGGYTEAFF. The chain links TRBV7-2 to TRBJ1-1, with a tentative D call TRBD1 (5 bases). V was clipped by 0 bases and J by 3 bases, with 11 bases between them. The CDR3 is 15 amino acids. Germline V CDR1 and CDR2: SGHTA, FQGNSA.

This clonotype has more than one count but fewer than ten. This chain uses TRBV7-8 with TRBJ1-5; D uncertain. The CDR3 spans 18 residues. V was trimmed by 3 bases and J by 0 bases, leaving 18 bases between them. Germline CDR1 and CDR2: SGHVS and FQNEAQ. The CDR3 sequence: CASSLASGPHYSNQPQHF. DNA for the CDR3: TGTGCCAGCAGCTTGGCCTCAGGCCCACACTATAGCAATCAGCCCCAGCATTTT.

This chain joins TRBV7-2 and TRBJ1-1; D gene ambiguous. In germline, CDR1 is SGHTA, CDR2 FQGNSA. V was shortened by 5 bases and J by 1 base, with 11 bases between the two germline ends. CDR3 length: 14 residues. The DNA for the CDR3 is TGTGCCAGCAGCCAAGATCTGGGGAACACTGAAGCTTTCTTT. It yields the protein CASSQDLGNTEAFF.

CDR3 amino acids: CASSELAGARTEAFF. The CDR3 region has the DNA TGTGCCAGCAGTGAACTAGCGGGAGCGCGAACTGAAGCTTTCTTT. The chain uses TRBV2 and TRBJ1-1; D is ambiguous. The CDR3 spans 15 residues. V dropped 2 bases and J dropped 5 bases, with 15 bases sitting between them. Germline V lookup: CDR1 SNHLY, CDR2 FYNNEI.

The chain links TRBV10-3 to TRBJ1-1; D gene ambiguous. This CDR3 is 13 amino acids long. Germline assignment: CDR1 ENHRY and CDR2 SYGVKD. Trimming took 10 bases from V and 3 from J, leaving 15 bases between them. As DNA, the CDR3 is TGTGCCAGCAGCCCTGGCTGGGACACTGAAGCTTTCTTT. It codes for CASSPGWDTEAFF.

The J gene is TRBJ1-2, the V gene TRBV29-1, with TRBD1 identical over 7 bases. Looked up from germline, CDR1 is SQVTM and CDR2 is ANQGSEA. The CDR3 is 12 residues long. V lost 6 bases and J lost 5; bases outside the gene matches: 6. CDR3 sequence (DNA): TGCAGCGTGGAGGGGACAGAATATGGCTACACCTTC. Residues: CSVEGTEYGYTF.

The V and J genes are TRBV7-2 and TRBJ1-4, with unresolved D. This CDR3 region has 13 residues. Deletions cut 4 bases from V and 2 bases from J, with 5 bases between. Germline CDR1 SGHTA, CDR2 FQGNSA. CDR3 in DNA: TGTGCCAGCAGCTCCCGGACTAATGAAAAACTGTTTTTT. Amino acids: CASSSRTNEKLFF.

V usage is TRBV4-1 and J usage is TRBJ1-5; D possibly corresponds to TRBD1 (5 bases). Germline V gene lookup returns CDR1 MGHRA and CDR2 YSYEKL. There are 15 residues in the CDR3. Trimming stripped 3 bases from V and 2 bases from J, with 11 bases between. The DNA for the CDR3 is TGCGCCAGCAGCCATATACAAGGGGGCAATCAGCCCCAGCATTTT. This gives the protein CASSHIQGGNQPQHF.

This clonotype was observed a handful of times. V is TRBV7-3 and J is TRBJ2-7, with TRBD1 as a possible D gene (6 bases). This CDR3 region has 13 residues. Trimming pared 5 bases from V and 4 bases from J, leaving 12 bases between. Germline V gene sequence: CDR1 SGHTA, CDR2 FQGTGA. CDR3 sequence: CASSQGLPYEQYF. The CDR3, as DNA: TGTGCCAGCAGCCAGGGGCTCCCATACGAGCAGTACTTC. The variable domain in full, with the rest retrieved from reference TRBV7-3 and TRBJ2-7, is GAGVSQTPSNKVTEKGKYVELRCDPISGHTALYWYRQSLGQGPEFLIYFQGTGAADDSGLPNDRFFAVRPEGSVSTLKIQRTERGDSAVYLCASSQGLPYEQYFGPGTRLTVT.

The chain employs TRBV9 and TRBJ2-7; D may be TRBD1 (7 bases). The CDR3 extends over 17 amino acids. V gave up 0 bases and J gave up 0 bases, with 16 bases separating them. Germline CDR1 is SGDLS and CDR2 is YYNGEE. The CDR3 loop is CASSVAEWGDSSYEQYF. The CDR3, as DNA: TGTGCCAGCAGCGTAGCAGAATGGGGGGACAGCTCCTACGAGCAGTACTTC.

The chain carries TRBV25-1 and TRBJ2-7, with D unclear. CDR3 length equals 8 residues. The V gene lost 10 bases and the J gene lost 7 bases, with 5 bases spanning the gap. Germline assignment: CDR1 MGHDK and CDR2 SYGVNS. The CDR3 nucleotides read TGTGCCAAACGGGAGCAGTACTTC. It translates to CAKREQYF.

This clonotype was found a few times. V gene TRBV20-1 combines with J gene TRBJ1-1; 11 bases map to TRBD1. Germline V lookup: CDR1 DFQATT, CDR2 SNEGSKA (reference sequence). The V and J ends lost 6 bases and 3 bases, in that order; junction bases with no gene match: 9. The CDR3 covers 15 residues. The CDR3 region has the DNA TGCAGTGCAGCGGACAGGGGGCGGTTGGACACTGAAGCTTTCTTT. Its translation: CSAADRGRLDTEAFF.

This clonotype was seen at least ten times. The chain has TRBV9 and TRBJ1-2, with a possible D match to TRBD1 (6 bases). The CDR3 runs 13 residues. Germline CDR1 SGDLS, CDR2 YYNGEE. V lost 4 bases to trimming and J lost 10 bases, with 17 bases between them. CDR3 coding DNA: TGTGCCAGCAGCCTGGAATCGGACAGCTACTACACCTTC. Protein product: CASSLESDSYYTF.

This chain joins TRBV7-9 and TRBJ1-2; D might be TRBD1 (5 bases). CDR3 length: 12 residues. Germline loops: CDR1 SEHNR, CDR2 FQNEAQ (reference sequence). V was clipped by 4 bases and J by 6 bases, with 9 bases between them. The DNA for the CDR3 is TGTGCCAGCAGCTACGACAGTGATGGCTACACCTTC. Translated: CASSYDSDGYTF.

With regard to this clonotype: This clone may be a read error of a much larger clone one base away. This chain joins TRBV19 and TRBJ1-2; no reliable D call. The CDR3 length is 8 residues. The germline V gene has CDR1 LNHDA and CDR2 SQIVND (reference sequence). CDR3 residues: CASQDGSF. CDR3 sequence (DNA): TGTGCCAGCCAAGACGGCTCATTC.

This clonotype was recorded only once. The chain combines TRBV6-1 with TRBJ2-7, with 7 bases identical to TRBD1. This CDR3 comprises 15 residues. Germline values: CDR1 MNHNS, CDR2 SASEGT. Trimming at V came to 4 bases and at J to 2 bases, leaving 8 bases not matched to a gene. The CDR3 spells CASSGPDRETYEQYF. CDR3 coding DNA: TGTGCCAGCAGTGGCCCAGACAGGGAGACCTACGAGCAGTACTTC.

This chain connects TRBV4-1 to TRBJ2-5; 7 nucleotides line up with TRBD2. Germline CDR1 MGHRA, CDR2 YSYEKL. This CDR3 is built from 15 residues. V lost 4 bases to trimming and J lost 2 bases; unmatched junction nucleotides: 7. Here the CDR3 reads CASSLRTSAQETQYF. CDR3 bases: TGCGCCAGCAGCCTACGGACTAGTGCTCAAGAGACCCAGTACTTC.

With respect to this clonotype: Being one base from a much bigger clone, this may be a read error. This chain uses TRBV29-1 with TRBJ2-5; either TRBD1 or TRBD2 may fit D (5 bases each). The CDR3 extends over 13 amino acids. Germline assignment: CDR1 SQVTM and CDR2 ANQGSEA. The CDR3 spells CSVEGQVEGTRYF. Written as DNA, the CDR3 is TGCAGCGTTGAGGGGCAAGTCGAGGGGACCCGGTACTTC.

This clonotype was found a few times. This chain uses TRBV12-3 or TRBV12-4 with TRBJ1-2; TRBD1 is a possible D gene (6 bases). CDR3 length equals 14 residues. Deletions cut 5 bases from V and 4 bases from J, with 14 bases between. CDR3 region: CASSLRGFGYGYTF. In nucleotides, the CDR3 is TGTGCCAGCAGTCTGAGGGGGTTTGGCTATGGCTACACCTTC.

This chain joins TRBV20-1 and TRBJ1-1; 8 bases agree with TRBD1. The CDR3 extends over 13 amino acids. Germline CDR1 is DFQATT and CDR2 is SNEGSKA (reference sequence). The V and J ends lost 7 bases and 3 bases, in that order; junction bases with no gene match: 7. The CDR3 loop is CSVRSGGDTEAFF. The CDR3 region has the DNA TGCAGTGTCCGTTCAGGGGGCGACACTGAAGCTTTCTTT.

This rearrangement joins TRBV7-4 to TRBJ2-5; 8 nucleotides align to TRBD2. The CDR3 is 15 amino acids. Germline lookup yields CDR1 SGHVT and CDR2 SQSDAQ. V lost 2 bases to trimming and J lost 4 bases; unmatched junction nucleotides: 6. CDR3 amino acids: CASSLSSGSAETQYF. The CDR3 DNA reads as TGTGCCAGCAGCTTATCTAGCGGGTCAGCAGAGACCCAGTACTTC. Together with reference TRBV7-4 and TRBJ2-5, the CDR3 gives the full variable domain: GAGVSQSPRYKVAKRGRDVALRCDSISGHVTLYWYRQTLGQGSEVLTYSQSDAQRDKSGRPSGRFSAERPERSVSTLKIQRTEQGDSAVYLCASSLSSGSAETQYFGPGTRLLVL.

The chain is built from TRBV5-1 and TRBJ1-3; TRBD1 agrees at 7 bases. The CDR3 has 14 residues. J gave up 4 bases and V 5 bases, and 6 bases lay outside the gene matches. Germline V CDR1 and CDR2: SGHRS, YFSETQ. The CDR3 protein is CASSEGATGNTIYF. The CDR3 bases are TGCGCCAGCAGTGAGGGGGCGACCGGAAACACCATATATTTT.

The sample holds many counts of this clonotype. The genes are TRBV2 and TRBJ1-1, with unresolved D. Trimming took 7 bases from V and 4 from J, leaving 10 bases between them. Germline-derived CDR1 and CDR2 are SNHLY and FYNNEI. The CDR3 runs 12 residues. The CDR3 region has the DNA TGTGCCAGCAAACCTCTCTCCACTGAAGCTTTCTTT. Its translation is CASKPLSTEAFF.

The rearrangement joins TRBV27 to TRBJ2-7; D is unclear. Germline-derived CDR1 and CDR2 are MNHEY and SMNVEV (reference sequence). CDR3 length: 12 residues. The V and J ends lost 1 base and 5 bases respectively, with 6 bases between them. As DNA, the CDR3 is TGTGCCAGCAGTTTATTTAGCCACGAGCAGTACTTC. This codes for CASSLFSHEQYF.

The chain joins TRBV5-1 to TRBJ2-7; TRBD1 matches 8 bases. V shed 4 bases and J 3 bases; nucleotides not matched to a gene: 9. The CDR3 runs to 15 residues. In germline, CDR1 is SGHRS, CDR2 YFSETQ. In DNA, the CDR3 is TGCGCCAGCAGCCCGGGGACAGGTTACGGCTACGAGCAGTACTTC. It encodes CASSPGTGYGYEQYF.

This clonotype was seen many times. The V and J genes are TRBV2 and TRBJ2-2; D uncertain. CDR3 length: 12 residues. Per the germline V gene, CDR1 is SNHLY and CDR2 is FYNNEI. Trimming cost V 6 bases and J 2 bases, with 4 bases left between them. The CDR3 is CASSANTGELFF. The CDR3 bases are TGTGCCAGCAGCGCCAACACCGGGGAGCTGTTTTTT. The whole variable domain, filled in from reference TRBV2 and TRBJ2-2, reads EPEVTQTPSHQVTQMGQEVILRCVPISNHLYFYWYRQILGQKVEFLVSFYNNEISEKSEIFDDQFSVERPDGSNFTLKIRSTKLEDSAMYFCASSANTGELFFGEGSRLTVL.

The rearrangement links TRBV7-2 to TRBJ2-3; 8 nucleotides line up with TRBD2. CDR1 and CDR2 from the germline V gene are SGHTA and FQGNSA. The J segment lost 4 bases and the V segment lost 5 bases, leaving 2 bases of the junction unmatched. The CDR3 length is 13 residues. DNA for the CDR3: TGTGCCAGCAGCAACGGGGGGGCAGATACGCAGTATTTT. Its translation is CASSNGGADTQYF.

The chain uses TRBV28 and TRBJ2-7, with 7 bases identical to TRBD1. Germline loops: CDR1 MDHEN, CDR2 SYDVKM. This CDR3 comprises 13 residues. V gave up 7 bases and J gave up 5 bases; unmatched junction bases: 8. The CDR3 nucleotides are TGTGCCAGCAATAGACAGGGTGTGGACGAGCAGTACTTC. Encoded protein: CASNRQGVDEQYF.

The chain combines TRBV12-3 or TRBV12-4 with TRBJ1-2, with TRBD1 matching over 9 bases. V dropped 1 base and J dropped 8; count of bases not matched to a gene: 8. The CDR3 loop spans 15 amino acids. The CDR3, as DNA: TGTGCCAGCAGTTTAGTGGGGACAGGGTCGAGGGGCTACACCTTC. Translated: CASSLVGTGSRGYTF.